Each of the 29 T cell receptor beta chains below was sequenced from the same sample in a study of T-cell reconstitution after alpha-beta-depleted transplantation in children. The TCRbeta library incorporated unique molecular identifiers. TCRdb re-called the PCR reads through MiXCR, storing one row per CDR3 protein. Of 150,000 to 250,000 distinct CDR3 sequences detected, approximately 15% appear once; the ten largest clones hold about 13%. The sequences come from PBMCs from the stem cell graft donor, collected from the stem cell graft. These receptors came from a human donor who donated a stem cell graft to a child with acute lymphoblastic leukemia.

This clonotype appeared a few times. The chain combines TRBV6-1 with TRBJ1-2; no reliable D call. The CDR3 totals 13 residues. Trimming left V 3 bases short and J 5 bases short, with 10 bases between. Germline assignment: CDR1 MNHNS and CDR2 SASEGT. The CDR3 sequence is CASSERRPYGYTF. CDR3 in DNA: TGTGCCAGCAGTGAGCGGAGACCTTATGGCTACACCTTC.

This clonotype was counted a few times. The chain joins TRBV5-1 to TRBJ1-2; tentatively, D is TRBD1 (6 bases). Trimming took 3 bases from V and 7 from J, leaving 16 bases between them. The CDR3 spans 14 residues. Germline assignment: CDR1 SGHRS and CDR2 YFSETQ. The CDR3 region is CASSYDRPAGGYTF. CDR3 sequence (DNA): TGCGCCAGCAGCTACGACAGGCCGGCGGGTGGCTACACCTTC.

This clonotype was counted ten times or more. V usage is TRBV12-3 or TRBV12-4 and J usage is TRBJ2-4, with 7 bases identical to TRBD2. Germline trimming cut 7 bases from V and 0 bases from J; bases unmatched to any gene: 9. There are 16 residues in the CDR3. CDR3 nucleotide sequence: TGTGCCAGCACCTCGGGGGAGGGGATAGCCAAAAACATTCAGTACTTC. Translated, it gives CASTSGEGIAKNIQYF.

The table lists this clonotype with a count of one. The V and J genes are TRBV7-2 and TRBJ2-1; D is unclear. CDR1 and CDR2 from the germline V gene are SGHTA and FQGNSA. CDR3 size: 13 residues. V was trimmed by 4 bases and J by 6 bases, leaving 10 bases between them. CDR3 protein: CASSSFTVNEQFF. CDR3 bases: TGTGCCAGCAGCTCCTTTACGGTCAATGAGCAGTTCTTC.

This clonotype was found a few times. This may stem from a read error, because a much larger clone lies one nucleotide away. This chain links TRBV29-1 with TRBJ2-3; TRBD2 is a possible D gene (6 bases). This CDR3 spans 15 amino acids. The V end lost 4 bases, the J end lost 3 bases, and 17 bases lay between the germline ends. Per germline, CDR1 SQVTM and CDR2 ANQGSEA. CDR3 DNA sequence: TGCAGCGTTGGGGTCATCGCGGGGTCGACAGATACGCAGTATTTT. Amino acid sequence: CSVGVIAGSTDTQYF.

Only a few counts were recorded for this clonotype. The V gene is TRBV11-2, the J gene TRBJ2-1, with TRBD2 matching over 14 bases. Germline-derived CDR1 and CDR2 are SGHAT and FQNNGV. Trimming took 4 bases from V and 7 from J; bases not matched to a gene: 18. This CDR3 has 20 amino acids. The CDR3: CASSSPRLAGGLTLTNEQFF. CDR3 bases: TGTGCCAGCAGCTCGCCACGACTAGCGGGAGGGCTTACCCTCACGAATGAGCAGTTCTTC. Full variable domain (outside the CDR3, taken from reference TRBV11-2 and TRBJ2-1): EAGVAQSPRYKIIEKRQSVAFWCNPISGHATLYWYQQILGQGPKLLIQFQNNGVVDDSQLPKDRFSAERLKGVDSTLKIQPAKLEDSAVYLCASSSPRLAGGLTLTNEQFFGPGTRLTVL.

The chain combines TRBV28 with TRBJ2-5; 10 nucleotides line up with TRBD1. This CDR3 has 16 residues. Germline CDR1 reads MDHEN; CDR2 reads SYDVKM. The ends lost 4 bases at V and 5 bases at J; junction bases unmatched: 10. CDR3 residues: CASSSPATGGGETQYF. In DNA, the CDR3 is TGTGCCAGCAGTTCGCCCGCGACAGGGGGCGGGGAGACCCAGTACTTC.

This clonotype was observed at least ten times. This chain links TRBV27 with TRBJ1-5; no reliable D call. CDR1 MNHEY and CDR2 SMNVEV come from the germline V gene (reference sequence). Trimming removed 5 bases from V and 4 bases from J, with 12 bases in between. There are 14 residues in the CDR3. Here the CDR3 DNA reads TGTGCCAGCAGTCCCCGCGGACGAAATCAGCCCCAGCATTTT. Translation gives CASSPRGRNQPQHF.

Details on this clonotype: A much larger clonotype is one base distant, so this may be a read error. The V and J genes are TRBV20-1 and TRBJ1-2, with unresolved D. Germline V gene sequence: CDR1 DFQATT, CDR2 SNEGSKA (reference sequence). Trimming took off 2 bases at V and 4 bases at J, with 14 bases between the two ends. This CDR3 spans 14 amino acids. The CDR3 sequence: CSARKKGKGYGYTF. DNA for the CDR3: TGCAGTGCTAGAAAAAAAGGGAAGGGCTATGGCTACACCTTC.

This clonotype was detected ten times or more. This rearrangement joins TRBV12-3 or TRBV12-4 to TRBJ2-3; 8 bases are a match to TRBD2. V dropped 3 bases and J dropped 4; count of bases not matched to a gene: 9. The CDR3 extends over 16 amino acids. The CDR3 region has the DNA TGTGCCAGCAGTTTTAAACCGGGAGGGCTCGCAGATACGCAGTATTTT. This sequence encodes CASSFKPGGLADTQYF.

This clonotype was counted a few times. DNA for the CDR3: TGTGCCAGCAGTTCCCCCGGCTCCTACAATGAGCAGTTCTTC. Encoded protein: CASSSPGSYNEQFF. This chain connects TRBV27 to TRBJ2-1, with D hard to call. This CDR3 has 14 residues. With 4 bases removed from V and 0 bases from J, the gap between germline ends came to 7 bases. Germline-derived CDR1 and CDR2 are MNHEY and SMNVEV (reference sequence).

Only one count was recorded for this clonotype. The V and J genes are TRBV20-1 and TRBJ2-4; 9 bases are shared with TRBD2. The V and J ends lost 6 bases and 5 bases, in that order; junction bases with no gene match: 11. The germline V gene encodes CDR1 DFQATT and CDR2 SNEGSKA (reference sequence). CDR3 length: 15 amino acids. The DNA of the CDR3 is TGCAGTGCATCAAGGCGCGGGAGGGCCCAAAACATTCAGTACTTC. It is translated as CSASRRGRAQNIQYF.

This clonotype was seen ten or more times. V and J are TRBV29-1 and TRBJ2-1, with 7 bases lining up with TRBD2. Germline loops: CDR1 SQVTM, CDR2 ANQGSEA. Losses at the gene ends were 2 bases for V and 6 bases for J; bases not matched to a gene: 7. The CDR3 runs to 14 residues. CDR3 in DNA: TGCAGCGTTGAAACGAGGGAGGGAACCAATGAGCAGTTCTTC. It is translated as CSVETREGTNEQFF.

This clonotype was seen many times. The genes are TRBV12-3 or TRBV12-4 and TRBJ2-1; D gene unclear. This CDR3 region has 12 residues. Trimming removed 6 bases at V and 10 bases at J, with 13 bases between. In nucleotides, the CDR3 is TGTGCCAGCAGCCTCCCGTTCTCCGAGCAGTTCTTC. Translation gives CASSLPFSEQFF.

This clonotype was recorded many times. The chain employs TRBV6-2 or TRBV6-3 and TRBJ2-3; D is unresolved. Trimming took off 8 bases at V and 0 bases at J, with 3 bases between the two ends. The V gene's germline CDR1 is MNHEY and CDR2 SVGEGT. This CDR3 region has 11 residues. CDR3 sequence: CASGSTDTQYF. In DNA form, the CDR3 reads TGTGCCAGCGGTAGCACAGATACGCAGTATTTT.

A few counts support this clonotype. The V call is TRBV6-1, the J call TRBJ2-7; TRBD1 matches 9 bases. Germline CDR1 reads MNHNS; CDR2 reads SASEGT. The CDR3 runs to 14 residues. V was clipped by 10 bases and J by 2 bases; unmatched bases: 9. CDR3 sequence reads: CATTPGTGPYEQYF. DNA for the CDR3: TGTGCCACCACCCCGGGGACAGGGCCCTACGAGCAGTACTTC.

This clonotype turned up a few times. The V gene is TRBV5-1, the J gene TRBJ2-5; D call uncertain. V gave up 4 bases and J gave up 1 base, with 11 bases separating them. The CDR3 has 14 residues. Germline V gene lookup returns CDR1 SGHRS and CDR2 YFSETQ. The CDR3 sequence: CASSLPDFQETQYF. The CDR3 nucleotides are TGCGCCAGCAGCCTCCCCGATTTCCAAGAGACCCAGTACTTC.

The chain combines TRBV5-1 with TRBJ2-5, with 7 positions matching TRBD2. CDR1 and CDR2 (germline): SGHRS, YFSETQ. V trimming: 1 base; J trimming: 2 bases; junction bases outside the gene matches: 11. This CDR3 is built from 17 residues. CDR3 in amino acids: CASSLRPPGGSQETQYF. The CDR3 bases are TGCGCCAGCAGCTTGAGACCTCCGGGAGGATCACAAGAGACCCAGTACTTC. Variable domain in full (rest from reference TRBV5-1 and TRBJ2-5): KAGVTQTPRYLIKTRGQQVTLSCSPISGHRSVSWYQQTPGQGLQFLFEYFSETQRNKGNFPGRFSGRQFSNSRSEMNVSTLELGDSALYLCASSLRPPGGSQETQYFGPGTRLLVL.

This clonotype was detected ten times or more. The V and J genes are TRBV5-1 and TRBJ2-5; TRBD1 might be the D (5 bases). The CDR3 runs to 14 residues. Trimming removed 1 base from V and 4 bases from J, with 11 bases in between. Per the germline V gene, CDR1 is SGHRS and CDR2 is YFSETQ. CDR3 sequence: CASSLTLGRETQYF. The CDR3 nucleotides read TGCGCCAGCAGCTTGACACTGGGGCGAGAGACCCAGTACTTC.

The table lists this clonotype with many counts. This chain uses TRBV2 with TRBJ1-6; TRBD1 matches at 7 bases. V was clipped by 4 bases and J by 7 bases; unmatched bases: 7. The CDR3 has 15 amino acids. The V gene's germline CDR1 is SNHLY and CDR2 FYNNEI. The CDR3 DNA sequence: TGTGCCAGCAGTGCCGGGACAGCACAAAATTCACCCCTCCACTTT. Encoded protein: CASSAGTAQNSPLHF.

This clonotype came up many times. The chain combines TRBV5-8 with TRBJ1-4; a possible D gene is TRBD1 (5 bases). The V end was cut by 0 bases, the J end by 4 bases, with 13 bases between. Germline lookup yields CDR1 SGHTS and CDR2 YDEGEE. There are 16 residues in the CDR3. The CDR3 DNA reads TGTGCCAGCAGCTTGGCCACCCGGGGCCTTAATGAAAAACTGTTTTTT. Translation gives CASSLATRGLNEKLFF.

V and J are TRBV5-1 and TRBJ2-1, with D perhaps matching TRBD1 or TRBD2 (5 bases each). Germline V gene data show CDR1 as SGHRS and CDR2 as YFSETQ. This CDR3 is built from 16 residues. V was shortened by 2 bases and J by 7 bases, with 19 bases between the two germline ends. The CDR3, as DNA: TGCGCCAGCAGCTTTAAAAGGGACCCCCCGCTGAATGAGCAGTTCTTC. It encodes CASSFKRDPPLNEQFF. Looking up the rest from reference TRBV5-1 and TRBJ2-1 gives the full variable domain: KAGVTQTPRYLIKTRGQQVTLSCSPISGHRSVSWYQQTPGQGLQFLFEYFSETQRNKGNFPGRFSGRQFSNSRSEMNVSTLELGDSALYLCASSFKRDPPLNEQFFGPGTRLTVL.

The table lists this clonotype with many counts. This chain joins TRBV20-1 and TRBJ2-7; unclear D gene. Per germline, CDR1 DFQATT and CDR2 SNEGSKA (reference sequence). Trimming pared 0 bases from V and 6 bases from J, leaving 6 bases between. This CDR3 comprises 11 residues. CDR3 loop: CSARDAAEQYF. CDR3 bases: TGCAGTGCTAGAGATGCGGCCGAGCAGTACTTC.

This clonotype was seen repeatedly, ten times or more. The V gene is TRBV7-8, the J gene TRBJ2-3; tentative D call: TRBD2 (7 bases). Trimming took 3 bases from V and 8 from J, leaving 18 bases between them. The CDR3 sequence is 15 residues long. CDR1 SGHVS and CDR2 FQNEAQ come from the germline V gene. The CDR3 region is CASSFQGGGHVTQYF. CDR3 DNA: TGTGCCAGCAGCTTTCAGGGAGGGGGGCATGTTACGCAGTATTTT.

This clonotype was found many times. This chain connects TRBV6-1 to TRBJ1-2; 8 bases are shared with TRBD1. Germline lookup yields CDR1 MNHNS and CDR2 SASEGT. J gave up 8 bases and V 6 bases, and 14 bases lay outside the gene matches. This CDR3 contains 15 residues. CDR3: CASSVTVGQGVGYTF. In DNA, the CDR3 is TGTGCCAGCAGCGTTACCGTTGGACAGGGAGTCGGCTACACCTTC.

This clonotype has only a few counts. The V call is TRBV6-5, the J call TRBJ2-7; TRBD2 agrees at 7 bases. The CDR3 extends over 14 amino acids. Germline CDR1 reads MNHEY; CDR2 reads SVGAGI. The J segment lost 0 bases and the V segment lost 6 bases, leaving 5 bases of the junction unmatched. The CDR3 bases are TGTGCCAGCAGGGGCGGGGGACGCTCCTACGAGCAGTACTTC. Translating it yields CASRGGGRSYEQYF.

This clonotype was detected many times. CDR3 DNA sequence: TGTGCCAGCAGCTACCAAAGCACAGATACGCAGTATTTT. Protein: CASSYQSTDTQYF. The chain combines TRBV16 with TRBJ2-3, with no clear D. Trimming removed 5 bases at V and 0 bases at J, with 6 bases between. The CDR3 length is 13 residues. Germline lookup yields CDR1 KGHSY and CDR2 FQNENV.

Many counts were recorded for this clonotype. The CDR3 region has the DNA TGCAGTGCTAGCTCGCGGGCTAGCGGGAGACGAGATACGCAGTATTTT. It encodes CSASSRASGRRDTQYF. The chain links TRBV20-1 to TRBJ2-3; 10 bases agree with TRBD2. The V segment lost 3 bases and the J segment 5 bases; nucleotides outside the gene matches: 11. This CDR3 contains 16 residues. Germline V lookup: CDR1 DFQATT, CDR2 SNEGSKA (reference sequence).

This clonotype was seen ten or more times. The chain recombines TRBV12-3 or TRBV12-4 with TRBJ1-3; D uncertain. This CDR3 contains 13 residues. V shed 6 bases and J shed 7 bases, with 13 bases lying between them. The CDR3 coding sequence is TGTGCCAGCAGCGGACTTAGGAGGAACACCATATATTTT. Protein sequence: CASSGLRRNTIYF.